A selection of T cell receptor beta chains follows, all from one sample in a study of regulatory T cells in long-lasting Graves disease. TCRdb re-called the multiplex PCR reads with MiXCR, one entry per CDR3 protein. The sample includes 350,000 to 450,000 distinct CDR3 sequences, 14% to 15% seen only once; the top ten take roughly 17%. These data were also reused for a study on T cells in Graves' hyperthyroidism and ophthalmopathy.

The sample here was peripheral blood mononuclear cells (PBMCs), taken at new diagnosis, from a patient treated with antithyroid drugs. These receptors were taken from a woman aged 30 to 39 with Graves disease. The CDR3 runs from the conserved cysteine through the conserved F or W. Fields, in order: V gene, clone size, CDR3 protein. Clone size is given for some rows only: seen once, a few or many times, or a class if the clone is expanded.

V: TRBV5-1
size: many
CDR3: CASGTGKSYEQYF

V: TRBV3-1
size: NA
CDR3: CASSPTRQGGEQYF

V: TRBV2
size: many
CDR3: CASNRDPNTEAFF

V: TRBV5-1
size: many
CDR3: CASSPGLAGGRSYEQYF

V: TRBV2
size: NA
CDR3: CASSEETWGEQYF

V: TRBV12-3/TRBV12-4
size: many
CDR3: CASSLRTERDQPQHF

V: TRBV9
size: few
CDR3: CASSVGQSYSPLHF

V: TRBV3-1
size: many
CDR3: CASSQGGGWEQFF

V: TRBV30
size: few
CDR3: CAWMRVPGSYNEQFF

V: TRBV2
size: many
CDR3: CASSEDIADTQYF

V: TRBV6-2/TRBV6-3
size: NA
CDR3: CASSPLETNTEAFF

V: TRBV19
size: few
CDR3: CASSTTGYNQPQHF

V: TRBV20-1
size: few
CDR3: CSASGLAGGGLAKNIQYF

V: TRBV28
size: few
CDR3: CASSLNPGELFF

V: TRBV6-2/TRBV6-3
size: NA
CDR3: CASSLYGANYGYTF

V: TRBV28
size: many
CDR3: CASSFVATNEKLFF

V: TRBV3-1
size: many
CDR3: CASSLGEADTQYF

V: TRBV2
size: few
CDR3: CASTGPPDTGELFF

V: TRBV7-2
size: NA
CDR3: CASSLGASHYNEQFF

V: TRBV2
size: NA
CDR3: CASRRLAGEITYEQYF

V: TRBV24-1
size: few
CDR3: CATREGTGKSETQYF

V: TRBV18
size: few
CDR3: CASSPRAGPAFNEQFF

V: TRBV7-8
size: NA
CDR3: CATQSTTDRAEAFF

V: TRBV15
size: many
CDR3: CATSTGLAGRDGDTQYF

V: TRBV3-1
size: many
CDR3: CASSQETGKYGYTF

V: TRBV28
size: few
CDR3: CASSNLLGFYEQYF

V: TRBV9
size: many
CDR3: CASSVAGGPNANEQFF

V: TRBV19
size: NA
CDR3: CASSRTSGRFDEQFF

V: TRBV5-1
size: NA
CDR3: CASGPGTGKETQYF

V: TRBV30
size: many
CDR3: CAWTSGPGTGELFF

V: TRBV7-9
size: NA
CDR3: CASSNRGRGQPQHF

V: TRBV6-2/TRBV6-3
size: NA
CDR3: CASSPGTSGDYNEQFF

V: TRBV20-1
size: NA
CDR3: CSARLGTRANEQFF

V: TRBV6-1
size: NA
CDR3: CASSPTTGEAFF

V: TRBV7-9
size: few
CDR3: CAVQLGLGSYNEQFF

V: TRBV24-1
size: many
CDR3: CATSVGGHQPQHF

V: TRBV2
size: many
CDR3: CASNNLQVVQFF

V: TRBV18
size: NA
CDR3: CASSPRQVQANYGYTF

V: TRBV3-1
size: many
CDR3: CASSQGPAAGETQYF

V: TRBV27
size: NA
CDR3: CASSRTRRLYGYTF

V: TRBV2
size: few
CDR3: CASSAQGFNTEAFF

V: TRBV10-3
size: NA
CDR3: CAISPDRTHNEQFF

V: TRBV9
size: few
CDR3: CASSVTPERGQGETQYF

V: TRBV20-1
size: few
CDR3: CSATSRTSGYEQYF

V: TRBV5-1
size: few
CDR3: CASSPTGTGSYEQYF

V: TRBV6-1
size: many
CDR3: CASSQTYPSVSSYEQYF

V: TRBV24-1
size: many
CDR3: CAASDTGRAGTEAFF

V: TRBV6-5
size: NA
CDR3: CASSYGVSGTGRGYGYTF

V: TRBV7-2
size: many
CDR3: CASSYRGLAWSNEQFF

V: TRBV28
size: many
CDR3: CASSLFPVPSVTEAFF

V: TRBV5-1
size: many
CDR3: CASLRTGIPYEQYF

V: TRBV10-3
size: many
CDR3: CAVLLDSPARQFF

V: TRBV7-8
size: many
CDR3: CASSLGSRGMNTEAFF

V: TRBV5-8
size: NA
CDR3: CASSLESTTQYF

V: TRBV19
size: few
CDR3: CASSIDGLTSLDTGELFF